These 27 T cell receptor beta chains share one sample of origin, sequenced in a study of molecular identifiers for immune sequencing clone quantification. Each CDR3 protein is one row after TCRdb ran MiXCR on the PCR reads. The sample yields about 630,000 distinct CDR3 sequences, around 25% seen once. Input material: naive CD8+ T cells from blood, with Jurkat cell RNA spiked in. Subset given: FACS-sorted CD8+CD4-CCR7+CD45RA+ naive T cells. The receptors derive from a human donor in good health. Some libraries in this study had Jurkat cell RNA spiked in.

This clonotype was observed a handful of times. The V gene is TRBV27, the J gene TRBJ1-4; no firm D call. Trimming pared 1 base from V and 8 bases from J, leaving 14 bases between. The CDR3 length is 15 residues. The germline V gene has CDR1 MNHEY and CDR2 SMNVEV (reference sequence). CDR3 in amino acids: CASSLLAGFGEKLFF. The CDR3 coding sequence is TGTGCCAGCAGTTTATTAGCCGGGTTTGGAGAAAAACTGTTTTTT.

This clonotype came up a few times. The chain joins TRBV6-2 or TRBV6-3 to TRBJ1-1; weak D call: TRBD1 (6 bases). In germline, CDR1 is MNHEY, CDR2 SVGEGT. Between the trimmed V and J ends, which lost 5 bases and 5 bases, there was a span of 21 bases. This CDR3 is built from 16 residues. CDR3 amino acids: CASSPIVAQRGTEAFF. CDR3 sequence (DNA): TGTGCCAGCAGTCCCATCGTTGCGCAAAGGGGGACTGAAGCTTTCTTT.

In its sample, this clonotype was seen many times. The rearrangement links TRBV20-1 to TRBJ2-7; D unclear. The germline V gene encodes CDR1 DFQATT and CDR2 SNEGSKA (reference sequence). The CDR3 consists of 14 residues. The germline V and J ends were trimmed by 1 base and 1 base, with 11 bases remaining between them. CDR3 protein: CSARGYVGSYEQYF. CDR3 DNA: TGCAGTGCTAGAGGGTATGTTGGATCCTACGAGCAGTACTTC.

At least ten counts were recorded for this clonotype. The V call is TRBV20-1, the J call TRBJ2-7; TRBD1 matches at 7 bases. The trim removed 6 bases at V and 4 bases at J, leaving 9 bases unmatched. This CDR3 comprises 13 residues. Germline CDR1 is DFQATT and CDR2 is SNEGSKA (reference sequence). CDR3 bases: TGCAGTGCAGACGGGACAGAGAGTTACGAGCAGTACTTC. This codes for CSADGTESYEQYF.

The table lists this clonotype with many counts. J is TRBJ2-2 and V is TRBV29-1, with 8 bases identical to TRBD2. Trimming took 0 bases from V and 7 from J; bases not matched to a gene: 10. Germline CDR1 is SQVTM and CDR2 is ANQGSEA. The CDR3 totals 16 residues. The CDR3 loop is CSVEDLSGSRGGELFF. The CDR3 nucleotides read TGCAGCGTTGAAGATCTGAGCGGGAGTAGGGGCGGGGAGCTGTTTTTT.

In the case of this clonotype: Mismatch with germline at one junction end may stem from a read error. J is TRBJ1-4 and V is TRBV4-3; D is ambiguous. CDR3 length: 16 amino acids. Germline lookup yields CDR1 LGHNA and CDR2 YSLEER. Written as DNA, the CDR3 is TGCGCCAGCAGCCAAGACTTAGGAAGACCAAATGAAAAACTGTCTTTT. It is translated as CASSQDLGRPNEKLSF.

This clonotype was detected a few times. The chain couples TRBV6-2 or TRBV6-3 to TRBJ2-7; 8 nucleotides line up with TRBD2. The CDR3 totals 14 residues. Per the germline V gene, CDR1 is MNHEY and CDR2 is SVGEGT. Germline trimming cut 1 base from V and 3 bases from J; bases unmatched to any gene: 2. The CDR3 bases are TGTGCCAGCAGTTACTTCCGGGAGGGCTACGAGCAGTACTTC. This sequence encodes CASSYFREGYEQYF.

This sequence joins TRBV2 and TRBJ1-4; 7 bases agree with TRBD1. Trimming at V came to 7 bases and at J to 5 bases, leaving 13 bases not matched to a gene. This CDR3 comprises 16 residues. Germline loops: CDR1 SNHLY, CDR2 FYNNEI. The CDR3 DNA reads TGTGCCAGCAACCGGGACAGCCAATACTCGAATGAAAAACTGTTTTTT. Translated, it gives CASNRDSQYSNEKLFF.

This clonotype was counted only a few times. Written as DNA, the CDR3 is TGTGCCAGCAGCGTAGGGGGAGGAGGCTATGGCTACACCTTC. It encodes CASSVGGGGYGYTF. The rearrangement uses TRBV7-9 and TRBJ1-2; the D gene is possibly TRBD1 (6 bases). The germline CDR1 and CDR2 sequences are SEHNR and FQNEAQ (reference sequence). The CDR3 is made up of 14 amino acids. Trimming took 5 bases from V and 4 from J, leaving 14 bases between them.

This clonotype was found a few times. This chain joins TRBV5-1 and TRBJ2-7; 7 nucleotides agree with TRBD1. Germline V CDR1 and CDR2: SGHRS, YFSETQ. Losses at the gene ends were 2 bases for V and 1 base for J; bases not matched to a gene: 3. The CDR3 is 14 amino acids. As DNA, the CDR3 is TGCGCCAGCAGCTTTGACAGGGAATCCTACGAGCAGTACTTC. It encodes CASSFDRESYEQYF.

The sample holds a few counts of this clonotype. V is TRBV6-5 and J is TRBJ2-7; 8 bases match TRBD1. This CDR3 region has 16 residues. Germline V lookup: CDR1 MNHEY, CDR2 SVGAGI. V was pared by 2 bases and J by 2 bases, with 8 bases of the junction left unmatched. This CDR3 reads CASSYVAGGDPYEQYF. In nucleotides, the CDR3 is TGTGCCAGCAGTTACGTCGCAGGGGGCGATCCCTACGAGCAGTACTTC.

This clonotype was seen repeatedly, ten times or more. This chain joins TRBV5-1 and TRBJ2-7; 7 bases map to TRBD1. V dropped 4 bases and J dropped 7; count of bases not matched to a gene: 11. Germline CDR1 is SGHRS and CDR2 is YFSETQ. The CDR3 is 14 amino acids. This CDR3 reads CASSTGTDLGEQYF. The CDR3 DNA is TGCGCCAGCAGCACCGGGACAGATTTGGGGGAGCAGTACTTC. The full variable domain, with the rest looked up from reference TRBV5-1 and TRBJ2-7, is KAGVTQTPRYLIKTRGQQVTLSCSPISGHRSVSWYQQTPGQGLQFLFEYFSETQRNKGNFPGRFSGRQFSNSRSEMNVSTLELGDSALYLCASSTGTDLGEQYFGPGTRLTVT.

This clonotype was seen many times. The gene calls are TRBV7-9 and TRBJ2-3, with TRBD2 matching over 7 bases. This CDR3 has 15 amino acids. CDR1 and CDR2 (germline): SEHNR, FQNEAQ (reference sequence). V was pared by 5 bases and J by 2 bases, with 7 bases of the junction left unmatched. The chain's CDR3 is CASSPTSAHTDTQYF. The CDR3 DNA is TGTGCCAGCAGCCCTACTAGCGCCCACACAGATACGCAGTATTTT.

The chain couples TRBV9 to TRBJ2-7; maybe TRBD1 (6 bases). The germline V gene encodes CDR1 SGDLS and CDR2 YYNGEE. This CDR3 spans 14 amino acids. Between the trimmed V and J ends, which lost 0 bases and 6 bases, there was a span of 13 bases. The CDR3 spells CASSVGKGGFEQYF. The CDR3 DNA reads TGTGCCAGCAGCGTAGGTAAAGGGGGATTCGAGCAGTACTTC.

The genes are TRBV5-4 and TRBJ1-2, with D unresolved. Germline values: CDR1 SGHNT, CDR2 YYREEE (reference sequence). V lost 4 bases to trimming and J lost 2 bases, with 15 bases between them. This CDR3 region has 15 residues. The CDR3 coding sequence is TGTGCCAGCAGCCCTACATCGTGGGAAAACTATGGCTACACCTTC. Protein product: CASSPTSWENYGYTF.

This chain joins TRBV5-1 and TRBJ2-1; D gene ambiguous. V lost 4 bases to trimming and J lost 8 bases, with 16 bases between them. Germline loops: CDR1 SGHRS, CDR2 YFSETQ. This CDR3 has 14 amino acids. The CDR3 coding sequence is TGCGCCAGCAGCCCCCGACTTCCACGCGATGAGCAGTTCTTC. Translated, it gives CASSPRLPRDEQFF.

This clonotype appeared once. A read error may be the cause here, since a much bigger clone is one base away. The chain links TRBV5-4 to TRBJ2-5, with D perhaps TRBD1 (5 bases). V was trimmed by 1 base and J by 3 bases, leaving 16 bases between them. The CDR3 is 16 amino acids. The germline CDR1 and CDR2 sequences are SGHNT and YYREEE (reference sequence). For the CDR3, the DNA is TGTGCCAGCAGCTTGACATGGGGCACAAACAAAGAGACCCAGTACTTC. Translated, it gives CASSLTWGTNKETQYF.

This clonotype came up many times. CDR3 sequence: CAWSVLAPDTQYF. DNA of the CDR3: TGTGCCTGGAGTGTACTAGCCCCAGATACGCAGTATTTT. V gene TRBV30 combines with J gene TRBJ2-3; D is possibly TRBD2 (6 bases). Trimming stripped 0 bases from V and 4 bases from J, with 8 bases between. Germline V lookup: CDR1 GTSNPN, CDR2 SVGIG (reference sequence). The CDR3 has 13 amino acids. The variable domain in full, completed from reference TRBV30 and TRBJ2-3, reads SQTIHQWPATLVQPVGSPLSLECTVEGTSNPNLYWYRQAAGRGLQLLFYSVGIGQISSEVPQNLSASRPQDRQFILSSKKLLLSDSGFYLCAWSVLAPDTQYFGPGTRLTVL.

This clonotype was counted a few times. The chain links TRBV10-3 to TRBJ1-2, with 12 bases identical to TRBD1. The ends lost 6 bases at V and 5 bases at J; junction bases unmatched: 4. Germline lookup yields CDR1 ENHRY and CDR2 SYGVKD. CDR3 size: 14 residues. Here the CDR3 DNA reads TGTGCCATCAGCGGGACAGGGGGCGAGTATGGCTACACCTTC. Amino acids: CAISGTGGEYGYTF.

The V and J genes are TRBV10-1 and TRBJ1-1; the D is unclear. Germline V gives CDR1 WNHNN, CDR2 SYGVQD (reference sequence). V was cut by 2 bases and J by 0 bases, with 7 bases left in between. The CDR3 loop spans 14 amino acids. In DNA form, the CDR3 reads TGCGCCAGCAGTGAGACGGGATTGAACACTGAAGCTTTCTTT. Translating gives CASSETGLNTEAFF.

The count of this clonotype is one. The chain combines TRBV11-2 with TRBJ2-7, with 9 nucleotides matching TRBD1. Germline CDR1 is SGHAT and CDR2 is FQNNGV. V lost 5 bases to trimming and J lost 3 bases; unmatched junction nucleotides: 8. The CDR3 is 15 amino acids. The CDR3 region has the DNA TGTGCCAGCAGCCAAGGACAGGGGCCCTTCTACGAGCAGTACTTC. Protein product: CASSQGQGPFYEQYF.

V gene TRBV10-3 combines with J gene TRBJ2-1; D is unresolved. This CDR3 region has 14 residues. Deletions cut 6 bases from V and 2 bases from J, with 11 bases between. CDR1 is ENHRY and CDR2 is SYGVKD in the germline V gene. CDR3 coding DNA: TGTGCCATCAGGAAGGGTGACGCCTACAATGAGCAGTTCTTC. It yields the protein CAIRKGDAYNEQFF.

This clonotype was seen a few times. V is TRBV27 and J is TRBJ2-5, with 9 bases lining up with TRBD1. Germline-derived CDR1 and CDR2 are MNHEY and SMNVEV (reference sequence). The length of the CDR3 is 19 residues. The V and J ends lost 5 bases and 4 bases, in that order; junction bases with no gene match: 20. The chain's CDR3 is CASSTRTGARPHGPETQYF. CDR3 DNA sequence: TGTGCCAGCAGTACCAGGACAGGGGCAAGACCTCACGGCCCAGAGACCCAGTACTTC.

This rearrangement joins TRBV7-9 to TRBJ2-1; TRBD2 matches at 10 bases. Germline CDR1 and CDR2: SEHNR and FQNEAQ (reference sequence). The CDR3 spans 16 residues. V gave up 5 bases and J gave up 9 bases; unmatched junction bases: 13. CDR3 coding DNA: TGTGCCAGCAGCGTACCTAGCGGGAGACCTAGCAGTGAGCAGTTCTTC. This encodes CASSVPSGRPSSEQFF. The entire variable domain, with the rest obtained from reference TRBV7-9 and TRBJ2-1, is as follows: DTGVSQNPRHKITKRGQNVTFRCDPISEHNRLYWYRQTLGQGPEFLTYFQNEAQLEKSRLLSDRFSAERPKGSFSTLEIQRTEQGDSAMYLCASSVPSGRPSSEQFFGPGTRLTVL.

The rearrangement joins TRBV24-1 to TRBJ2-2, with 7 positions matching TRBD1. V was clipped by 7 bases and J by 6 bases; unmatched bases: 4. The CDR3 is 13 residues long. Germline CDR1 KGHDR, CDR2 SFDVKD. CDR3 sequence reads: CATSWQGAGELFF. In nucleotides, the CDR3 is TGTGCCACCAGCTGGCAGGGGGCCGGGGAGCTGTTTTTT.

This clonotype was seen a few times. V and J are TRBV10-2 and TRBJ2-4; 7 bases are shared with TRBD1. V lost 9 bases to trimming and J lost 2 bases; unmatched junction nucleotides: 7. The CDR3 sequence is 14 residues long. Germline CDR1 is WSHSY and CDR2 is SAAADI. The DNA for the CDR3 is TGCGCCAGTCGGGACAGTAAATCCAAAAACATTCAGTACTTC. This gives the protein CASRDSKSKNIQYF.

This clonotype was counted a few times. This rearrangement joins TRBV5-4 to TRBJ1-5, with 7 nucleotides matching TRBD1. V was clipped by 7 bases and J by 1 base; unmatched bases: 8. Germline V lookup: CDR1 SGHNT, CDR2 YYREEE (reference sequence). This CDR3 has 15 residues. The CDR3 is CASPQGGISNQPQHF. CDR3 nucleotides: TGTGCCAGCCCTCAGGGGGGGATCAGCAATCAGCCCCAGCATTTT.